This entry lists 22 T cell receptor beta chains sequenced from one sample in a study of T cells in Graves' hyperthyroidism and ophthalmopathy. TCR beta CDR3 regions were amplified from RNA transcripts. Carried out on the TCR CDR3, a first-round RT-PCR used the HTBI primer set. TCRdb re-called the multiplex PCR reads with MiXCR, one entry per CDR3 protein. The sample shows about 350,000 distinct CDR3 sequences, 14% of them seen only once. The sequencing input was blood. These receptors originate from a woman between 25 and 40 years old with Graves' hyperthyroidism.

Written as DNA, the CDR3 is TGCGCCAGCAGCCAGGTCGGACAGGCAGGGGGCTACACCTTC. Protein product: CASSQVGQAGGYTF. The chain carries TRBV4-3 and TRBJ1-2; 7 bases fit TRBD1. The J segment lost 8 bases and the V segment lost 3 bases, leaving 9 bases of the junction unmatched. The CDR3 sequence is 14 residues long. From germline, CDR1 is LGHNA and CDR2 YSLEER.

This rearrangement joins TRBV5-5 to TRBJ2-1; D uncertain. CDR3 length: 14 amino acids. V gave up 4 bases and J gave up 4 bases, with 12 bases separating them. Germline V gene data show CDR1 as SGHKS and CDR2 as YYEKEE (reference sequence). CDR3 in DNA: TGTGCCAGCAGCCCCGGGTCACTATACAATGAGCAGTTCTTC. Encoded protein: CASSPGSLYNEQFF.

The J gene is TRBJ1-2, the V gene TRBV19; D might be TRBD1 (6 bases). Trimming pared 6 bases from V and 4 bases from J, leaving 12 bases between. Germline CDR1 is LNHDA and CDR2 is SQIVND (reference sequence). The CDR3 runs 13 residues. Here the CDR3 reads CASSFRDTYGYTF. The CDR3, as DNA: TGTGCCAGTAGCTTTCGGGACACCTATGGCTACACCTTC.

Ten or more counts support this clonotype. The V and J genes are TRBV20-1 and TRBJ1-1; D is unclear. Germline V gene data show CDR1 as DFQATT and CDR2 as SNEGSKA (reference sequence). V was clipped by 1 base and J by 0 bases, with 12 bases between them. The CDR3 extends over 15 amino acids. The CDR3 reads CSARGVRGVNTEAFF. The CDR3 DNA is TGCAGTGCTAGAGGCGTCCGTGGGGTGAACACTGAAGCTTTCTTT.

This sequence joins TRBV4-1 and TRBJ2-2, with 9 bases lining up with TRBD2. Germline CDR1 is MGHRA and CDR2 is YSYEKL. V shed 4 bases and J 6 bases; nucleotides not matched to a gene: 6. There are 15 residues in the CDR3. The CDR3 loop reads CASSRRLAAPGELFF. As DNA, the CDR3 is TGCGCCAGCAGCCGGAGACTAGCGGCCCCCGGGGAGCTGTTTTTT.

This rearrangement joins TRBV27 to TRBJ2-2; unclear D gene. The germline V gene has CDR1 MNHEY and CDR2 SMNVEV (reference sequence). Trimming stripped 8 bases from V and 6 bases from J, with 16 bases between. This CDR3 has 14 amino acids. DNA for the CDR3: TGTGCCAGCTACCACCCCGGGTATTCCGGGGAGCTGTTTTTT. Protein product: CASYHPGYSGELFF.

The CDR3 DNA follows: TGTGCCAGCAGCCAAGATTTCACAGCAAATCAGCCCCAGCATTTT. Translated: CASSQDFTANQPQHF. V usage is TRBV3-1 and J usage is TRBJ1-5; D is unclear. The CDR3 is 15 amino acids. The germline V and J ends were trimmed by 0 bases and 4 bases, with 10 bases remaining between them. The germline V gene has CDR1 LGHDT and CDR2 YNNKEL (reference sequence).

This clonotype was observed many times. This sequence joins TRBV7-2 and TRBJ2-3; a possible D gene is TRBD2 (5 bases). V lost 1 base to trimming and J lost 3 bases, with 11 bases between them. CDR3 length: 15 residues. The germline gives CDR1 SGHTA, CDR2 FQGNSA. CDR3 sequence reads: CASSLGTQRTDTQYF. CDR3 in DNA: TGTGCCAGCAGCTTAGGGACTCAGCGGACAGATACGCAGTATTTT.

This chain uses TRBV2 with TRBJ2-1; 10 bases are shared with TRBD1. Germline CDR1 is SNHLY and CDR2 is FYNNEI. The J segment lost 7 bases and the V segment lost 10 bases, leaving 16 bases of the junction unmatched. The length of the CDR3 is 16 residues. This CDR3 is CATVPTGTGVVNEQFF. The DNA of the CDR3 is TGTGCCACCGTTCCTACCGGGACAGGGGTGGTTAATGAGCAGTTCTTC.

The genes are TRBV5-4 and TRBJ2-3; 13 nucleotides line up with TRBD2. V lost 3 bases to trimming and J lost 6 bases; unmatched junction nucleotides: 19. CDR3 length: 20 residues. Germline CDR1 is SGHNT and CDR2 is YYREEE (reference sequence). The CDR3 nucleotides are TGTGCCAGCAGCTCACCCTACAGGGGGCAGGGACTAGCGGGAAGGGATACGCAGTATTTT. Amino acid sequence: CASSSPYRGQGLAGRDTQYF.

This clonotype was seen more than once but under ten times. The chain combines TRBV20-1 with TRBJ2-4; tentatively, D is TRBD2 (5 bases). The germline V and J ends were trimmed by 1 base and 0 bases, with 10 bases remaining between them. CDR3 length: 15 residues. CDR1 DFQATT and CDR2 SNEGSKA come from the germline V gene (reference sequence). The CDR3 spells CSARAGGLAKNIQYF. The CDR3, as DNA: TGCAGTGCTAGAGCTGGTGGACTAGCCAAAAACATTCAGTACTTC.

There are many counts of this clonotype. CDR3 in DNA: TGTGCCTGGAGTGCGGGACTCGTCACAGATACGCAGTATTTT. This gives the protein CAWSAGLVTDTQYF. This chain uses TRBV30 with TRBJ2-3; D possibly corresponds to TRBD2 (6 bases). Trimming took off 1 base at V and 2 bases at J, with 10 bases between the two ends. Germline values: CDR1 GTSNPN, CDR2 SVGIG (reference sequence). This CDR3 has 14 amino acids. Looking up the rest from reference TRBV30 and TRBJ2-3 gives the full variable domain: SQTIHQWPATLVQPVGSPLSLECTVEGTSNPNLYWYRQAAGRGLQLLFYSVGIGQISSEVPQNLSASRPQDRQFILSSKKLLLSDSGFYLCAWSAGLVTDTQYFGPGTRLTVL.

There are many counts of this clonotype. The rearrangement joins TRBV20-1 to TRBJ2-7, with 11 bases that match TRBD2. The CDR3 sequence is 16 residues long. From germline, CDR1 is DFQATT and CDR2 SNEGSKA (reference sequence). V shed 0 bases, J shed 3 bases, and the junction held 7 bases outside the gene matches. CDR3 sequence reads: CSAREEAGTSGYEQYF. The CDR3 DNA reads as TGCAGTGCTAGAGAGGAAGCCGGGACTAGCGGCTACGAGCAGTACTTC.

This chain joins TRBV7-9 and TRBJ2-6, with D maybe TRBD2 (6 bases). Germline CDR1 is SEHNR and CDR2 is FQNEAQ (reference sequence). The CDR3 runs to 18 residues. With 5 bases removed from V and 0 bases from J, the gap between germline ends came to 17 bases. CDR3 sequence (DNA): TGTGCCAGCAGCCTAACGGGACTTCAAGACTCTGGGGCCAACGTCCTGACTTTC. It codes for CASSLTGLQDSGANVLTF.

This clonotype was seen many times. The J gene is TRBJ2-7, the V gene TRBV5-1; no clear D. The CDR3 totals 16 residues. V dropped 3 bases and J dropped 3 bases, with 19 bases sitting between them. From germline, CDR1 is SGHRS and CDR2 YFSETQ. In DNA form, the CDR3 reads TGCGCCAGCAGCTCTGGCTCGATATGGGCTAACTACGAGCAGTACTTC. This translates into CASSSGSIWANYEQYF.

This clonotype was detected many times. V is TRBV20-1 and J is TRBJ2-3, with a weak D call TRBD2 (5 bases). Germline V CDR1 and CDR2: DFQATT, SNEGSKA (reference sequence). V was pared by 0 bases and J by 1 base, with 8 bases between. The CDR3 runs 14 residues. This CDR3 is CSARELRGTDTQYF. CDR3 in DNA: TGCAGTGCTAGAGAGCTGAGGGGCACAGATACGCAGTATTTT.

DNA of the CDR3: TGTGCCAGCAGCTTAGGTGCAGATACCTACGAGCAGTACTTC. Encoded protein: CASSLGADTYEQYF. The rearrangement uses TRBV7-8 and TRBJ2-7; no clear D. The CDR3 sequence is 14 residues long. The V gene lost 1 base and the J gene lost 2 bases, with 9 bases spanning the gap. CDR1 and CDR2 from the germline V gene are SGHVS and FQNEAQ.

This clonotype was detected a few times. Possible read error: a much larger clone is one base away. V gene TRBV28 combines with J gene TRBJ2-3; 7 positions agree with TRBD2. Germline values: CDR1 MDHEN, CDR2 SYDVKM. V gave up 6 bases and J gave up 1 base; unmatched junction bases: 16. The CDR3 runs to 18 residues. CDR3 DNA: TGTGCCAGCAGCCCCGGGACTGGCGGGAGATACGGCACAGATACGCAGTATTTT. Protein sequence: CASSPGTGGRYGTDTQYF.

This clonotype was counted a few times. The J gene is TRBJ2-7, the V gene TRBV6-2 or TRBV6-3; 7 bases agree with TRBD2. Per the germline V gene, CDR1 is MNHEY and CDR2 is SVGEGT. This CDR3 is 13 amino acids long. The V gene end was trimmed by 7 bases and the J gene end by 6 bases; junction bases not matched to a gene: 9. CDR3 protein: CASKVSAGAEQYF. CDR3 sequence (DNA): TGTGCCAGCAAAGTCAGTGCGGGAGCCGAGCAGTACTTC.

This clonotype occurred many times. The chain uses TRBV30 and TRBJ2-2; D call uncertain. The germline V gene has CDR1 GTSNPN and CDR2 SVGIG (reference sequence). V was pared by 8 bases and J by 3 bases, with 22 bases between. This CDR3 comprises 16 residues. DNA for the CDR3: TGTGCCGGTGACGTCGGGTCCTCCTACTACACCGGGGAGCTGTTTTTT. It yields the protein CAGDVGSSYYTGELFF. The whole variable domain, remainder taken from reference TRBV30 and TRBJ2-2, is SQTIHQWPATLVQPVGSPLSLECTVEGTSNPNLYWYRQAAGRGLQLLFYSVGIGQISSEVPQNLSASRPQDRQFILSSKKLLLSDSGFYLCAGDVGSSYYTGELFFGEGSRLTVL.

This clonotype has a count of ten or more. V is TRBV12-3 or TRBV12-4 and J is TRBJ2-2; 8 positions agree with TRBD2. The CDR3 is 15 residues long. V shed 2 bases and J 2 bases; nucleotides not matched to a gene: 1. CDR3 in amino acids: CASSLREGNTGELFF. The CDR3 DNA reads TGTGCCAGCAGTTTACGGGAGGGAAACACCGGGGAGCTGTTTTTT.

This clonotype was found a few times. The chain combines TRBV19 with TRBJ1-5, with D perhaps matching TRBD1 (5 bases). Deletions cut 7 bases from V and 7 bases from J, with 35 bases between. This CDR3 has 20 residues. Per germline, CDR1 LNHDA and CDR2 SQIVND (reference sequence). The CDR3 region has the DNA TGTGCCAGTAAGGAAGAAAGGGACGGCTTTTGGCCCCCCTTAAGCCAGCCCCAGCATTTT. It yields the protein CASKEERDGFWPPLSQPQHF.